A selection of T cell receptor beta chains follows, all from one sample in a study of blood T cell repertoires in COVID-19. Here immunoSEQ multiplex PCR was the method, and the copy in TCRdb shows in-frame clones only, minus some. The sample holds over 200,000 clones, 80% to 90% seen once. The specimen was PBMCs or T cells enriched from blood (not recorded which). The receptors were gathered from a young woman who had been exposed to COVID-19. CDR3s leave out the opening cysteine and the closing phenylalanine or tryptophan. Each record gives: J gene, V gene, CDR3 length, CDR3 protein.

j_gene: TRBJ1-1
v_gene: TRBV2
len: 10
CDR3aa: ASRAGPTEAF

j_gene: TRBJ2-4
v_gene: TRBV7-6
len: 16
CDR3aa: ASSLEALTAIAKNIQY

j_gene: TRBJ2-3
v_gene: TRBV29-1
len: 15
CDR3aa: SVEEGTASVGPDTQY

j_gene: TRBJ2-3
v_gene: TRBV7-9
len: 16
CDR3aa: ASSLASTSGRWEDTQY

j_gene: TRBJ1-5
v_gene: TRBV28
len: 13
CDR3aa: ASSPSDEGNQPQH

j_gene: TRBJ2-1
v_gene: TRBV28
len: 13
CDR3aa: ASSPLAGGLNEQF

j_gene: TRBJ2-1
v_gene: TRBV5-1
len: 13
CDR3aa: ASSLGQGEYNEQF

j_gene: TRBJ1-1
v_gene: TRBV4-1
len: 12
CDR3aa: ASSQEGGTSPAF

j_gene: TRBJ2-7
v_gene: TRBV5-4
len: 14
CDR3aa: ASSSRPGSLPHEQY

j_gene: TRBJ2-1
v_gene: TRBV7-9
len: 13
CDR3aa: ASSLRQGMDNEQF

j_gene: TRBJ2-3
v_gene: TRBV4-1
len: 16
CDR3aa: ASSQDIVLAGRTDTQY

j_gene: TRBJ1-5
v_gene: TRBV7-9
len: 10
CDR3aa: ASSTSNQPQH

j_gene: TRBJ1-3
v_gene: TRBV12-5
len: 16
CDR3aa: ASGPTEFWQSSGNTIY

j_gene: TRBJ2-5
v_gene: TRBV19
len: 12
CDR3aa: ASSIGAGQETQY

j_gene: TRBJ1-1
v_gene: TRBV6-1
len: 12
CDR3aa: ASSEARGLTEAF

j_gene: TRBJ2-7
v_gene: TRBV27
len: 14
CDR3aa: ASSLSLAGVVYEQY

j_gene: TRBJ2-3
v_gene: TRBV5-1
len: 13
CDR3aa: ASSGGTSTTDTQY

j_gene: TRBJ1-5
v_gene: TRBV15
len: 10
CDR3aa: ATSRAPGPQH

j_gene: TRBJ2-4
v_gene: TRBV25-1
len: 12
CDR3aa: ASSEPGLANIQY

j_gene: TRBJ2-7
v_gene: TRBV20-1
len: 9
CDR3aa: SATRGGEQY

j_gene: TRBJ1-1
v_gene: TRBV29-1
len: 16
CDR3aa: SVEDLQGESLWNTEAF

j_gene: TRBJ1-1
v_gene: TRBV19
len: 12
CDR3aa: ASSPLFGGTEAF

j_gene: TRBJ2-5
v_gene: TRBV13
len: 12
CDR3aa: ASSLPREWETQY

j_gene: TRBJ2-1
v_gene: TRBV5-4
len: 13
CDR3aa: ASSYSGRATNEQF

j_gene: TRBJ2-7
v_gene: TRBV28
len: 10
CDR3aa: ASSFSSYEQY

j_gene: TRBJ2-2
v_gene: TRBV5-4
len: 11
CDR3aa: ASSGGSAGELF

j_gene: TRBJ2-2
v_gene: TRBV9
len: 15
CDR3aa: ASSFSYRGRRTGELF

j_gene: TRBJ1-1
v_gene: TRBV4-1
len: 11
CDR3aa: ASSPSGDTEAF

j_gene: TRBJ2-1
v_gene: TRBV5-5
len: 13
CDR3aa: ASSSGTRGDNEQF

j_gene: TRBJ2-1
v_gene: TRBV11-2
len: 15
CDR3aa: ASSLDTWAGPDNEQF

j_gene: TRBJ2-7
v_gene: TRBV5-1
len: 10
CDR3aa: ASAQGAREQY

j_gene: TRBJ2-7
v_gene: TRBV7-6
len: 12
CDR3aa: ASSLLSGGDEQY

j_gene: TRBJ1-1
v_gene: TRBV4-1
len: 14
CDR3aa: ASSRTLPGGGTEAF

j_gene: TRBJ2-7
v_gene: TRBV25-1
len: 13
CDR3aa: ASSEIGTGSYEQY

j_gene: TRBJ2-2
v_gene: TRBV19
len: 14
CDR3aa: ASSIMASGSTGELF

j_gene: TRBJ1-2
v_gene: TRBV6-1
len: 11
CDR3aa: ASSEMPVYGYT

j_gene: TRBJ2-7
v_gene: TRBV12-3/TRBV12-4
len: 11
CDR3aa: ASSLSQGDEQY

j_gene: TRBJ2-6
v_gene: TRBV19
len: 15
CDR3aa: ASSIGGQGAGANVLT

j_gene: TRBJ2-3
v_gene: TRBV6-2/TRBV6-3
len: 13
CDR3aa: ASSYFSVAGDTQY

j_gene: TRBJ1-5
v_gene: TRBV2
len: 12
CDR3aa: ASRPDRVGQPQH

j_gene: TRBJ2-3
v_gene: TRBV9
len: 14
CDR3aa: ASSVATALRGDTQY

j_gene: TRBJ1-5
v_gene: TRBV12-3/TRBV12-4
len: 11
CDR3aa: ASHGGANQPQH

j_gene: TRBJ2-6
v_gene: TRBV10-3
len: 13
CDR3aa: AISYTGLGANVLT

j_gene: TRBJ2-7
v_gene: TRBV19
len: 13
CDR3aa: ASSLAGGNPYEQY

j_gene: TRBJ2-6
v_gene: TRBV11-3
len: 15
CDR3aa: ASSPGQGVTGANVLT

j_gene: TRBJ2-5
v_gene: TRBV27
len: 12
CDR3aa: ASSWQGAEETQY

j_gene: TRBJ1-1
v_gene: TRBV6-5
len: 13
CDR3aa: ASSYAGTGNTEAF

j_gene: TRBJ2-7
v_gene: TRBV12-3/TRBV12-4
len: 10
CDR3aa: ASSVQGHEQY

j_gene: TRBJ1-1
v_gene: TRBV19
len: 11
CDR3aa: ASRVTGGTEAF

j_gene: TRBJ1-5
v_gene: TRBV30
len: 14
CDR3aa: AWSTSLRGNNQPQH

j_gene: TRBJ2-7
v_gene: TRBV12-3/TRBV12-4
len: 11
CDR3aa: ATTRGRGYEQY

j_gene: TRBJ2-7
v_gene: TRBV13
len: 13
CDR3aa: ASSTTLAGVYEQY

j_gene: TRBJ1-2
v_gene: TRBV4-1
len: 11
CDR3aa: ASSQVTGVGYT

j_gene: TRBJ2-7
v_gene: TRBV10-3
len: 11
CDR3aa: AVQRGQVHEQY

j_gene: TRBJ1-2
v_gene: TRBV15
len: 11
CDR3aa: ATSREGHRGYT

j_gene: TRBJ1-2
v_gene: TRBV5-5
len: 10
CDR3aa: ASSPRTWGYT

j_gene: TRBJ2-7
v_gene: TRBV11-2
len: 10
CDR3aa: ASSWTGDEQY

j_gene: TRBJ2-7
v_gene: TRBV28
len: 13
CDR3aa: ASSLISGPTYEQY

j_gene: TRBJ2-7
v_gene: TRBV6-4
len: 13
CDR3aa: ASSDCLAGTYEQY